This is a list of T cell receptor beta chains from one sample in a study of cytomegalovirus exposure and HLA in healthy donors. The repertoire was sequenced with immunoSEQ multiplex PCR; TCRdb's copy has only in-frame clones and lacks some. The listing records about 140,000 clones. The material sequenced was PBMCs. These TCRs come from a man in his forties in good health and CMV-seronegative. Each CDR3 is given with its conserved first and last residue.

TRBV7-7	CASSLGTSGGQETQYF
TRBV6-5	CASRIRDRAGEQYF
TRBV6-4	CASSVLAGATGELFF
TRBV10-3	CAISEAGNPQHF
TRBV27	CASSLQGLNGELFF
TRBV2	CASRRETYGYTF
TRBV6-5	CASSYSADSHYEQYF
TRBV5-4	CASSGHRGRSYNEQFF
TRBV7-9	CASSFRAGGRTGELFF
TRBV9	CASSSGTGLSGYTF
TRBV5-1	CASSLGGTSTDTQYF
TRBV19	CASTRGAVTGELFF
TRBV5-8	CASSFSGGYQPQHF
TRBV28	CASSLNLGTGTSAFF
TRBV4-1	CASSQDLPASGGALDEQYF
TRBV6-5	CASSSPAVKTQYF
TRBV5-3	CARSGVAVYQETQYF
TRBV6-1	CASSVTGVGEKLFF
TRBV28	CASGGAGGNQPQHF
TRBV5-1	CASSLVLAGNNEQFF
TRBV5-1	CASTQAGQDNSPLHF
TRBV19	CASSPRTGEYGYTF
TRBV28	CASSLLQGVQPQHF
TRBV28	CASSFSGNEQFF
TRBV6-1	CASTRQTSYEQYF
TRBV2	CASSGQGYNEQFF
TRBV10-3	CAITRDSHYNEQFF
TRBV6-1	CASSEGAARRTEAFF
TRBV5-1	CASSSGQASVGGYTF
TRBV28	CASSFGQFNQPQHF
TRBV20-1	CSAKGLGGRFF
TRBV6-5	CASSSFRGLVYEQYF
TRBV2	CASSVAGDSNQPQHF
TRBV19	CASSPTGFLGNQPQHF
TRBV2	CASKGAWTEAFF
TRBV6-6	CASSYSSVGGGTEAFF
TRBV4-1	CASSQGLRDRDAGELFF
TRBV5-1	CASSLGGTGGIYEQYF
TRBV10-3	CAIWSGGAFSPREQYF
TRBV4-3	CASSRGQGGEETQYF
TRBV7-2	CASSLGGYNTEAFF
TRBV6-5	CASSYAEGNTEAFF
TRBV5-1	CASSWGLRTGEEGKLFF
TRBV18	CASSLGQGISYEQYF
TRBV23-1	CASSHPDRGAYYGYTF
TRBV11-1	CASSPRQGSRHGYTF
TRBV5-1	CASSLTGGTNTEAFF
TRBV7-6	CASSLAPGPSGNTIYF
TRBV4-3	CASSQEEGQGFSYTF
TRBV29-1	CSVEGQEGQPQHF
TRBV7-3	CASSQMPGTGVLSYTF
TRBV14	CASSLRTGWDSRGYTF
TRBV27	CASSLSGSGASYEQYF